The 12 T cell receptor beta chains presented below share a single source sample, sequenced in a study of T cell changes during pregnancy in multiple sclerosis. Sequenced by immunoSEQ multiplex PCR; TCRdb stores in-frame clones only, minus some. The sample shows about 48,000 clones, 88% of them seen only once. The specimen was CD4+ T cells from peripheral blood mononuclear cells, collected in the second trimester of pregnancy. The origin of the receptors is a female donor with multiple sclerosis, enrolled in a pregnancy study.

The CDR3 coding sequence is TGTGCCAGTAGTACAAGAATGACTAGCGGAAATGAGCAGTTCTTC. It yields the protein CASSTRMTSGNEQFF. V usage is TRBV19 and J usage is TRBJ2-1; 9 bases align to TRBD2. The CDR3 is 15 amino acids. Germline values: CDR1 LNHDA, CDR2 SQIVND (reference sequence). V trimming: 4 bases; J trimming: 7 bases; junction bases outside the gene matches: 8.

This clone occurred once. Other DNA sequences in this sample translate to the same CDR3. The CDR3 loop is CASSLRGGGTDTQYF. The CDR3 DNA follows: TGTGCCAGCAGTTTAAGAGGGGGAGGGACAGATACGCAGTATTTT. The genes are TRBV28 and TRBJ2-3; tentative D call: TRBD2 (7 bases). Looked up from germline, CDR1 is MDHEN and CDR2 is SYDVKM. The ends were cut back, 2 bases at V and 3 bases at J, with 12 bases in the middle. CDR3 size: 15 residues. Variable domain in full (rest from reference TRBV28 and TRBJ2-3): DVKVTQSSRYLVKRTGEKVFLECVQDMDHENMFWYRQDPGLGLRLIYFSYDVKMKEKGDIPEGYSVSREKKERFSLILESASTNQTSMYLCASSLRGGGTDTQYFGPGTRLTVL.

CDR3: CASSLWRVGINGMRQGARYGYTF. The CDR3 DNA reads TGTGCCAGCAGTTTATGGCGGGTTGGTATAAATGGAATGAGACAGGGGGCCCGGTATGGCTACACCTTC. The rearrangement links TRBV28 to TRBJ1-2; 10 nucleotides agree with TRBD1. This CDR3 is built from 23 residues. Germline V gene lookup returns CDR1 MDHEN and CDR2 SYDVKM. After removal of 0 bases from V and 5 bases from J, the junction contained 27 bases not matched to a gene.

This sequence joins TRBV5-1 and TRBJ2-3, with a possible D match to TRBD2 (6 bases). The CDR3 runs to 15 residues. The V gene lost 4 bases and the J gene lost 3 bases, with 15 bases spanning the gap. Germline loops: CDR1 SGHRS, CDR2 YFSETQ. The CDR3 nucleotides read TGCGCCAGCAGCCCCCGCGGGGTGGGGACAGATACGCAGTATTTT. Encoded protein: CASSPRGVGTDTQYF.

The V call is TRBV29-1, the J call TRBJ1-2; D gene uncertain. The CDR3 loop spans 11 amino acids. V was pared by 7 bases and J by 0 bases, with 6 bases between. Germline values: CDR1 SQVTM, CDR2 ANQGSEA. This CDR3 reads CSAVTNYGYTF. The CDR3 DNA sequence: TGCAGCGCGGTTACTAACTATGGCTACACCTTC.

The J gene is TRBJ2-3, the V gene TRBV7-3; the match to TRBD2 covers 8 bases. V gave up 5 bases and J gave up 4 bases; unmatched junction bases: 11. The CDR3 consists of 16 residues. Germline V gene lookup returns CDR1 SGHTA and CDR2 FQGTGA. CDR3: CASSAFPGRVPDTQYF. The CDR3 nucleotides are TGTGCCAGCAGCGCCTTCCCCGGGAGGGTCCCAGATACGCAGTATTTT. Using reference TRBV7-3 and TRBJ2-3 for the parts outside the CDR3, the full variable domain is GAGVSQTPSNKVTEKGKYVELRCDPISGHTALYWYRQSLGQGPEFLIYFQGTGAADDSGLPNDRFFAVRPEGSVSTLKIQRTERGDSAVYLCASSAFPGRVPDTQYFGPGTRLTVL.

The rearrangement uses TRBV12-5 and TRBJ1-3; D not resolved. CDR1 and CDR2 (germline): LGHNT, FRNRAP. The CDR3 has 15 residues. V was cut by 1 base and J by 1 base, with 8 bases left in between. CDR3 DNA sequence: TGTGCTAGTGGTTTGGGAGAGGCATCTGGAAACACCATATATTTT. Translating it yields CASGLGEASGNTIYF.

V and J are TRBV6-1 and TRBJ1-2; D uncertain. Deletions cut 6 bases from V and 0 bases from J, with 8 bases between. CDR1 MNHNS and CDR2 SASEGT come from the germline V gene. The CDR3 spans 13 residues. The CDR3: CASRTGANYGYTF. CDR3 coding DNA: TGTGCCAGCAGGACGGGAGCTAACTATGGCTACACCTTC.

The J gene is TRBJ2-3, the V gene TRBV4-3; perhaps TRBD1 as D (6 bases). V lost 1 base and J lost 5, with 13 bases in between. The length of the CDR3 is 15 residues. CDR1 is LGHNA, CDR2 YSLEER, per germline. For the CDR3, the DNA is TGCGCCAGCAGCCAAGTGTTGGGACAAGGAGATACGCAGTATTTT. It is translated as CASSQVLGQGDTQYF.

The V and J genes are TRBV6-4 and TRBJ2-3, with 8 bases aligning to TRBD1. Germline lookup yields CDR1 MRHNA and CDR2 SNTAGT. The CDR3 extends over 14 amino acids. V shed 5 bases and J 0 bases; nucleotides not matched to a gene: 1. CDR3 bases: TGTGCCAGCAGTACAGGGGGGAGCACAGATACGCAGTATTTT. It codes for CASSTGGSTDTQYF.

J is TRBJ2-1 and V is TRBV4-2, with D possibly TRBD2 on 6 matching bases. Germline values: CDR1 LGHNA, CDR2 YNFKEQ. With 1 base removed from V and 5 bases from J, the gap between germline ends came to 12 bases. CDR3 size: 15 residues. Here the CDR3 DNA reads TGTGCCAGCAGCCAAGGAACCGGGAGCCACAATGAGCAGTTCTTC. Protein sequence: CASSQGTGSHNEQFF.

The rearrangement uses TRBV6-1 and TRBJ2-4, with D possibly TRBD2 on 5 matching bases. This CDR3 has 14 amino acids. The V and J ends lost 6 bases and 3 bases respectively, with 12 bases between them. Germline lookup yields CDR1 MNHNS and CDR2 SASEGT. The CDR3 region is CASRSGQDKNIQYF. The CDR3 DNA reads as TGTGCCAGCAGGAGCGGTCAGGACAAAAACATTCAGTACTTC.